The 8 T cell receptor beta chains listed next were all sequenced from one sample in a study of blood T cell repertoires in COVID-19. Clones were sequenced by immunoSEQ multiplex PCR, and TCRdb holds only the in-frame ones, with some missing. The top ten clones hold approximately 4% of a sample with 150,000 to 200,000 clones, more than 70% of them seen once. Sequencing was carried out using peripheral blood. These receptors were collected from a human donor in a cohort sampled during active COVID-19.

The chain employs TRBV6-2 or TRBV6-3 and TRBJ2-4; D remains unclear. Germline V gene data show CDR1 as MNHEY and CDR2 as SVGEGT. V was pared by 5 bases and J by 0 bases, with 11 bases between. The CDR3 runs to 15 residues. The CDR3 DNA follows: TGTGCCAGCAGTAAAGAATACTTAGCCAAAAACATTCAGTACTTC. It translates to CASSKEYLAKNIQYF.

This sequence joins TRBV21-1 and TRBJ2-1; the table gives TRBD1 as D, unverified against the DNA. TRBV21-1 is reported as a pseudogene. The CDR3 is 16 residues long. In DNA form, the CDR3 reads TGTGCCAGCAGCAAAGCGTTCTGGGGCTCGCCCCGCCAGCAGTTCTTC. Its translation: CASSKAFWGSPRQQFF.

This rearrangement joins TRBV5-4 to TRBJ2-7; TRBD2 matches at 12 bases. This CDR3 is built from 14 residues. V dropped 4 bases and J dropped 3; count of bases not matched to a gene: 2. Germline CDR1 and CDR2: SGHNT and YYREEE (reference sequence). CDR3 nucleotide sequence: TGTGCCAGCAGCCCGACTAGCGGGAGCTACGAGCAGTACTTC. It translates to CASSPTSGSYEQYF.

The V and J genes are TRBV29-1 and TRBJ1-2, with D possibly TRBD1 on 5 matching bases. In germline, CDR1 is SQVTM, CDR2 ANQGSEA. The ends were cut back, 4 bases at V and 3 bases at J, with 12 bases in the middle. There are 13 residues in the CDR3. As DNA, the CDR3 is TGCAGCGTTGTGGAGGGGACTTACTATGGCTACACCTTC. Its translation: CSVVEGTYYGYTF.

To note about this clone: A junction boundary mismatches the germline segment, possibly from a read error. J is TRBJ1-4 and V is TRBV23-1; D perhaps matches TRBD1 (6 bases). TRBV23-1 is an ORF, and what it does is uncertain. The CDR3 totals 21 residues. The CDR3 bases are TGCGCCAGCAGTCAACAAGCCCCCCGGACAGCAAGTAAACCGCAATTCCTCCATACCATTTTT. Translation gives CASSQQAPRTASKPQFLHTIF.

The V gene is TRBV11-2, the J gene TRBJ2-7; TRBD1 agrees at 7 bases. Germline V CDR1 and CDR2: SGHAT, FQNNGV. After removal of 5 bases from V and 5 bases from J, the junction contained 12 bases not matched to a gene. The CDR3 covers 15 residues. In nucleotides, the CDR3 is TGTGCCAGCAGCAAAGACTACCAGGGGGTGCACGAGCAGTACTTC. This sequence encodes CASSKDYQGVHEQYF.

The chain carries TRBV5-6 and TRBJ1-1; perhaps TRBD1 as D (5 bases). Trimming shortened V by 6 bases and J by 1 base, and 10 bases separated the two germline ends. CDR3 length: 13 residues. Per the germline V gene, CDR1 is SGHDT and CDR2 is YYEEEE. In DNA, the CDR3 is TGTGCCAGCACTAATACAGGGAACACTGAAGCTTTCTTT. Translating gives CASTNTGNTEAFF.

The chain recombines TRBV3-1 (or the pseudogene TRBV3-2) with TRBJ2-2; 8 bases are shared with TRBD2. The CDR3 loop spans 15 amino acids. In germline, CDR1 is LGHDT, CDR2 YNNKEL (reference sequence). The V gene end was trimmed by 3 bases and the J gene end by 7 bases; junction bases not matched to a gene: 7. Here the CDR3 DNA reads TGTGCCAGCAGCCACGGGAGGGCCGGGATCGGGGAGCTGTTTTTT. Amino acids: CASSHGRAGIGELFF.